This passage covers 28 T cell receptor beta chains from one sample sequenced in a study of Ad26.COV2.S vaccination and SARS-CoV-2 variants (dated by TCRdb to 2020 to 2022). The library was made by the immunoSEQ multiplex PCR assay. TCRdb mirrors the immuneACCESS table, restricted to in-frame sequences. Some clones are absent from its copies; in checked studies, under half trace to an unresolved V gene, and the reason for the others is unknown. A total of over 350,000 clones appear in this sample, about 85% of them only once. The biggest ten clones account for under 4% of the sample. What the treatment or condition label conveys for this sample: roughly 19 received Ad26.COV2.S at low or high dose, single or two shots; 5 received placebo; per-sample allocation not given. For vaccine and placebo recipients, repertoires were sequenced using samples collected on day 63 after the first injection. The source material was peripheral blood, sampled in a trial of Ad26.COV2.S vaccine versus placebo. The source of these receptors is a person aged 18-65 years who received the Ad26.COV2.S COVID-19 vaccine or a placebo.

This chain connects TRBV10-3 to TRBJ2-1; TRBD1 agrees at 9 bases. Germline trimming cut 3 bases from V and 8 bases from J; bases unmatched to any gene: 11. CDR3 size: 16 residues. CDR1 is ENHRY and CDR2 is SYGVKD in the germline V gene. CDR3 amino acids: CAISDLTGQGIYEQFF. CDR3 bases: TGTGCCATCAGTGACCTCACGGGACAGGGAATTTATGAGCAGTTCTTC.

V gene TRBV4-1 combines with J gene TRBJ1-4; TRBD1 matches 10 bases. The CDR3 length is 16 residues. V was pared by 0 bases and J by 5 bases, with 3 bases of the junction left unmatched. Germline CDR1 reads MGHRA; CDR2 reads YSYEKL. CDR3 region: CASSQDPTGGNEKLFF. The CDR3 DNA sequence: TGCGCCAGCAGCCAAGATCCGACAGGGGGCAATGAAAAACTGTTTTTT.

This rearrangement joins TRBV6-1 to TRBJ1-2; D not resolved. Deletions cut 3 bases from V and 2 bases from J, with 13 bases between. CDR1 is MNHNS, CDR2 SASEGT, per germline. The CDR3 length is 15 residues. CDR3 amino acids: CASSDSGRINYGYTF. The DNA for the CDR3 is TGTGCCAGCAGTGATTCTGGGAGAATCAACTATGGCTACACCTTC.

The gene calls are TRBV2 and TRBJ2-5; D remains unclear. Trimming removed 3 bases from V and 4 bases from J, with 9 bases in between. Per germline, CDR1 SNHLY and CDR2 FYNNEI. This CDR3 spans 13 amino acids. The DNA for the CDR3 is TGTGCCAGCAGTGAGACTTTTGCAGAGACCCAGTACTTC. The encoded protein is CASSETFAETQYF.

The chain links TRBV6-2 or TRBV6-3 to TRBJ1-1; TRBD1 matches at 8 bases. Germline lookup yields CDR1 MNHEY and CDR2 SVGEGT. With 5 bases clipped from V and 3 bases from J, the junction kept 2 bases outside the gene matches. The CDR3 totals 13 residues. The CDR3 protein is CASSRQGYTEAFF. In nucleotides, the CDR3 is TGTGCCAGCAGTCGACAGGGGTACACTGAAGCTTTCTTT.

This chain connects TRBV5-1 to TRBJ1-6, with D unresolved. V lost 0 bases and J lost 5, with 9 bases in between. This CDR3 spans 15 amino acids. The germline V gene has CDR1 SGHRS and CDR2 YFSETQ. This CDR3 is CASSLGGSNNSPLHF. The DNA of the CDR3 is TGCGCCAGCAGCTTGGGTGGCAGTAATAATTCACCCCTCCACTTT.

The chain couples TRBV4-3 to TRBJ1-1; 7 nucleotides match TRBD1. The CDR3 length is 13 residues. CDR1 is LGHNA, CDR2 YSLEER, per germline. Trimming at V came to 4 bases and at J to 7 bases, leaving 6 bases not matched to a gene. The CDR3: CASSPHGTVEAFF. The CDR3 coding sequence is TGCGCCAGCAGCCCCCATGGGACAGTTGAAGCTTTCTTT.

The CDR3 DNA follows: TGTGCCAGTAGTACAACAGGGCTTGAGTACATTCAGTACTTC. Amino acids: CASSTTGLEYIQYF. The V gene is TRBV19, the J gene TRBJ2-4; a possible D gene is TRBD1 (6 bases). The CDR3 loop spans 14 amino acids. V lost 4 bases, J lost 8 bases, and 15 bases lay in between. From germline, CDR1 is LNHDA and CDR2 SQIVND (reference sequence).

The V and J genes are TRBV27 and TRBJ2-3, with no clear D. The ends were cut back, 2 bases at V and 4 bases at J, with 10 bases in the middle. The germline V gene encodes CDR1 MNHEY and CDR2 SMNVEV (reference sequence). This CDR3 is built from 14 residues. CDR3 sequence (DNA): TGTGCCAGCAGTTTAGGCGCTTTGGCAGATACGCAGTATTTT. Encoded protein: CASSLGALADTQYF.

This clone was counted once. The rearrangement links TRBV7-2 to TRBJ2-3, with 9 bases fitting TRBD2. The V gene end was trimmed by 2 bases and the J gene end by 6 bases; junction bases not matched to a gene: 12. This CDR3 is 17 amino acids long. CDR1 is SGHTA, CDR2 FQGNSA, per germline. The CDR3 reads CASSLNPSGAGSDTQYF. The DNA for the CDR3 is TGTGCCAGCAGCTTAAACCCTAGCGGGGCGGGATCCGATACGCAGTATTTT. Full variable domain (remainder filled in from reference TRBV7-2 and TRBJ2-3): GAGVSQSPSNKVTEKGKDVELRCDPISGHTALYWYRQSLGQGLEFLIYFQGNSAPDKSGLPSDRFSAERTGGSVSTLTIQRTQQEDSAVYLCASSLNPSGAGSDTQYFGPGTRLTVL.

The chain employs TRBV5-1 and TRBJ2-7, with TRBD1 matching 7 bases. CDR1 and CDR2 (germline): SGHRS, YFSETQ. This CDR3 is 14 amino acids long. The V gene end was trimmed by 4 bases and the J gene end by 5 bases; junction bases not matched to a gene: 9. The CDR3 protein is CASSPGTVLDEQYF. The CDR3 DNA reads TGCGCCAGCAGCCCTGGGACAGTATTGGACGAGCAGTACTTC.

The count of this clone is one. The chain links TRBV3-1 (or the pseudogene TRBV3-2) to TRBJ1-2; D is unclear. V was pared by 6 bases and J by 7 bases, with 12 bases between. CDR1 is LGHDT and CDR2 is YNNKEL in the germline V gene (reference sequence). This CDR3 has 12 amino acids. The CDR3 spells CASSRTSAGYTF. DNA of the CDR3: TGTGCCAGCAGTAGAACTTCGGCTGGCTACACCTTC.

The chain recombines TRBV7-9 with TRBJ1-4; no firm D call. The germline gives CDR1 SEHNR, CDR2 FQNEAQ (reference sequence). The ends were cut back, 5 bases at V and 5 bases at J, with 9 bases in the middle. The CDR3 extends over 13 amino acids. The CDR3 bases are TGTGCCAGCAGCCAAATGGTGAATGAAAAACTGTTTTTT. It codes for CASSQMVNEKLFF.

Note on this clone: The same CDR3 is also encoded by other DNA sequences in this sample. The chain uses TRBV14 and TRBJ1-2; possibly TRBD1 for D (5 bases). In germline, CDR1 is SGHDN, CDR2 FVKESK. This CDR3 contains 14 residues. Trimming removed 3 bases at V and 1 base at J, with 9 bases between. For the CDR3, the DNA is TGTGCCAGCAGCCAGGGACGGCATAACTATGGCTACACCTTC. Encoded protein: CASSQGRHNYGYTF.

CDR3 loop: CASRLPPRRVPYEQYF. Here the CDR3 DNA reads TGTGCAAGTCGCTTACCCCCACGGAGGGTTCCCTACGAGCAGTACTTC. The chain couples TRBV12-2 to TRBJ2-7; no DNA check was done on the table's D call, TRBD2. TRBV12-2 is tagged as a pseudogene. CDR3 size: 16 residues.

V is TRBV4-2 and J is TRBJ2-4; D may be TRBD2 (7 bases). Trimming removed 3 bases at V and 9 bases at J, with 18 bases between. Germline assignment: CDR1 LGHNA and CDR2 YNFKEQ. The CDR3 totals 15 residues. This chain's CDR3 is CASSQEGGGGGIQYF. DNA for the CDR3: TGTGCCAGCAGCCAGGAAGGGGGGGGCGGCGGCATTCAGTACTTC.

This sequence joins TRBV6-6 and TRBJ1-2; possibly TRBD1 for D (5 bases). This CDR3 is built from 13 residues. V dropped 6 bases and J dropped 0 bases, with 8 bases sitting between them. From germline, CDR1 is MNHNY and CDR2 SVGAGI (reference sequence). CDR3 in DNA: TGTGCCAGCAGCCTCAGGGCTAACTATGGCTACACCTTC. Its protein is CASSLRANYGYTF.

The chain joins TRBV19 to TRBJ1-1, with a tentative D call TRBD1 (6 bases). The ends were cut back, 5 bases at V and 1 base at J, with 17 bases in the middle. The CDR3 is 16 amino acids. The V gene's germline CDR1 is LNHDA and CDR2 SQIVND (reference sequence). The CDR3 DNA sequence: TGTGCCAGTAGTCCGACAGGTAGGATTTGGAACACTGAAGCTTTCTTT. Protein sequence: CASSPTGRIWNTEAFF.

This sequence joins TRBV5-1 and TRBJ2-1, with TRBD2 matching 7 bases. This CDR3 has 15 amino acids. Germline assignment: CDR1 SGHRS and CDR2 YFSETQ. The V gene end was trimmed by 3 bases and the J gene end by 5 bases; junction bases not matched to a gene: 8. CDR3 amino acids: CASSSSGTKDNEQFF. The CDR3 DNA is TGCGCCAGCAGCTCTTCCGGGACTAAGGACAATGAGCAGTTCTTC.

The chain is built from TRBV19 and TRBJ1-5; 10 nucleotides match TRBD1. The CDR3 contains 15 residues. V lost 5 bases to trimming and J lost 4 bases; unmatched junction nucleotides: 5. Germline V CDR1 and CDR2: LNHDA, SQIVND (reference sequence). The CDR3 region has the DNA TGTGCCAGTAGTGTGGGACAGGGGAGAAATCAGCCCCAGCATTTT. Translation: CASSVGQGRNQPQHF.

The chain recombines TRBV10-1 with TRBJ1-1; D is undetermined. Trimming pared 3 bases from V and 1 base from J, leaving 12 bases between. This CDR3 region has 15 residues. From germline, CDR1 is WNHNN and CDR2 SYGVQD (reference sequence). The CDR3 is CASSDNRIANTEAFF. The CDR3 DNA reads as TGCGCCAGCAGTGACAATCGAATAGCGAACACTGAAGCTTTCTTT.

The genes are TRBV5-1 and TRBJ1-1; D perhaps matches TRBD1 (6 bases). Germline-derived CDR1 and CDR2 are SGHRS and YFSETQ. This CDR3 comprises 14 residues. Trimming pared 4 bases from V and 1 base from J, leaving 11 bases between. The CDR3 loop reads CASSQKTGNTEAFF. DNA for the CDR3: TGCGCCAGCAGCCAAAAGACAGGGAACACTGAAGCTTTCTTT.

The chain has TRBV7-6 and TRBJ2-2; 8 bases are shared with TRBD1. This CDR3 contains 18 residues. Looked up from germline, CDR1 is SGHVS and CDR2 is FNYEAQ. Trimming took 4 bases from V and 4 from J; bases not matched to a gene: 14. The CDR3 loop reads CASSSSPGQGTGTGELFF. CDR3 DNA: TGTGCCAGCAGCTCTTCTCCCGGACAGGGTACAGGCACCGGGGAGCTGTTTTTT. Full variable domain (outside the CDR3, taken from reference TRBV7-6 and TRBJ2-2): GAGVSQSPRYKVTKRGQDVALRCDPISGHVSLYWYRQALGQGPEFLTYFNYEAQQDKSGLPNDRFSAERPEGSISTLTIQRTEQRDSAMYRCASSSSPGQGTGTGELFFGEGSRLTVL.

This clone was seen a handful of times. The CDR3 reads CASTYLGDYGYTF. For the CDR3, the DNA is TGTGCCAGCACCTATCTTGGGGACTATGGCTACACCTTC. The gene calls are TRBV12-3 or TRBV12-4 and TRBJ1-2; D is undetermined. This CDR3 region has 13 residues. V lost 7 bases and J lost 3, with 12 bases in between.

This clone appeared a single time. This chain links TRBV5-1 with TRBJ1-1; D gene unclear. The V and J ends lost 0 bases and 1 base respectively, with 10 bases between them. CDR3 size: 15 residues. Germline-derived CDR1 and CDR2 are SGHRS and YFSETQ. CDR3 nucleotide sequence: TGCGCCAGCAGCTTGGGAAGGTTCCCGAACACTGAAGCTTTCTTT. It translates to CASSLGRFPNTEAFF.

This rearrangement joins TRBV3-1 (or the pseudogene TRBV3-2) to TRBJ1-4; D is unclear. V lost 2 bases to trimming and J lost 5 bases, with 9 bases between them. The CDR3 has 14 amino acids. Germline loops: CDR1 LGHDT, CDR2 YNNKEL (reference sequence). CDR3 in DNA: TGTGCCAGCAGCCAATTGGCACGAAATGAAAAACTGTTTTTT. Protein: CASSQLARNEKLFF.

The gene calls are TRBV5-1 and TRBJ1-1; tentative D call: TRBD1 (6 bases). Trimming left V 0 bases short and J 3 bases short, with 6 bases between. Germline V lookup: CDR1 SGHRS, CDR2 YFSETQ. CDR3 length: 13 amino acids. CDR3 DNA sequence: TGCGCCAGCAGCTTGGCAGGGGACACTGAAGCTTTCTTT. Its protein product is CASSLAGDTEAFF.

J is TRBJ1-5 and V is TRBV30; TRBD1 might be the D (5 bases). The CDR3 loop spans 15 amino acids. The V gene lost 5 bases and the J gene lost 2 bases, with 16 bases spanning the gap. Germline values: CDR1 GTSNPN, CDR2 SVGIG (reference sequence). The DNA for the CDR3 is TGTGCCTGGGGGATCGGAGGGGCCGGCAATCAGCCCCAGCATTTT. This encodes CAWGIGGAGNQPQHF. The variable domain in full, with the rest retrieved from reference TRBV30 and TRBJ1-5, is SQTIHQWPATLVQPVGSPLSLECTVEGTSNPNLYWYRQAAGRGLQLLFYSVGIGQISSEVPQNLSASRPQDRQFILSSKKLLLSDSGFYLCAWGIGGAGNQPQHFGDGTRLSIL.